The 26 T cell receptor beta chains reported below all come from one sample, sequenced in a study of OX40 agonist ivuxolimab in advanced cancers. Here immunoSEQ multiplex PCR was the method, and the copy in TCRdb shows in-frame clones only, minus some. The sample comprises some 60,000 clones, 85% to 95% of which are singletons, and 9.5% to 15% rests with the top ten. The sample consisted of CD4+ or CD8+ T cells sorted from blood, taken in a trial of the OX40 agonist ivuxolimab. The origin of the receptors is an adult with an advanced solid tumor such as melanoma, head and neck, liver or kidney cancer.

This sequence joins TRBV19 and TRBJ1-2; maybe TRBD1 (5 bases). Germline values: CDR1 LNHDA, CDR2 SQIVND (reference sequence). The CDR3 is 14 amino acids. V lost 5 bases and J lost 1, with 11 bases in between. The CDR3 region has the DNA TGTGCCAGTAGTCAAAGGGGCGATAACTATGGCTACACCTTC. Translation gives CASSQRGDNYGYTF.

The chain links TRBV19 to TRBJ2-3, with D tentatively TRBD1 (5 bases). Trimming cost V 1 base and J 2 bases, with 10 bases left between them. The CDR3 is 15 amino acids. The germline V gene has CDR1 LNHDA and CDR2 SQIVND (reference sequence). DNA for the CDR3: TGTGCCAGTAGTATAGTCCTGGACAACACAGATACGCAGTATTTT. Protein: CASSIVLDNTDTQYF. Full variable domain (outside the CDR3, taken from reference TRBV19 and TRBJ2-3): DGGITQSPKYLFRKEGQNVTLSCEQNLNHDAMYWYRQDPGQGLRLIYYSQIVNDFQKGDIAEGYSVSREKKESFPLTVTSAQKNPTAFYLCASSIVLDNTDTQYFGPGTRLTVL.

This chain uses TRBV5-4 with TRBJ1-1; weak D call: TRBD1 (6 bases). CDR1 and CDR2 from the germline V gene are SGHNT and YYREEE (reference sequence). CDR3 length equals 12 residues. Trimming removed 4 bases at V and 6 bases at J, with 10 bases between. The CDR3 bases are TGTGCCAGCAGCACAGGACAGTCTGAAGCTTTCTTT. This translates into CASSTGQSEAFF.

This chain uses TRBV9 with TRBJ2-5; 7 bases align to TRBD1. CDR1 SGDLS and CDR2 YYNGEE come from the germline V gene. The ends lost 2 bases at V and 5 bases at J; junction bases unmatched: 6. The length of the CDR3 is 14 residues. CDR3 loop: CASSVPDRSETQYF. CDR3 bases: TGTGCCAGCAGCGTCCCGGACAGGTCGGAGACCCAGTACTTC.

The chain joins TRBV7-2 to TRBJ2-7; 13 bases fit TRBD2. The germline V gene encodes CDR1 SGHTA and CDR2 FQGNSA. V shed 3 bases and J 1 base; nucleotides not matched to a gene: 6. The CDR3 length is 17 residues. CDR3 residues: CASSFPGTSGTSYEQYF. CDR3 bases: TGTGCCAGCAGCTTCCCTGGGACTAGCGGGACTTCCTACGAGCAGTACTTC.

This clone was detected only once. This chain links TRBV7-2 with TRBJ1-2, with D possibly TRBD1 on 5 matching bases. CDR1 is SGHTA and CDR2 is FQGNSA in the germline V gene. The ends were cut back, 7 bases at V and 7 bases at J, with 10 bases in the middle. The CDR3 contains 11 residues. In nucleotides, the CDR3 is TGTGCCAGCATCGGGACGGGTGGCTACACCTTC. This encodes CASIGTGGYTF.

The chain has TRBV5-1 and TRBJ2-3, with TRBD2 matching over 7 bases. The V segment lost 2 bases and the J segment 6 bases; nucleotides outside the gene matches: 12. The CDR3 spans 16 residues. CDR1 and CDR2 (germline): SGHRS, YFSETQ. The CDR3 sequence: CASSLLRDYGSDTQYF. CDR3 nucleotide sequence: TGCGCCAGCAGCTTACTCCGGGACTACGGGTCGGATACGCAGTATTTT.

The chain has TRBV5-1 and TRBJ2-1; no definite D call. This CDR3 has 14 amino acids. Trimming removed 0 bases from V and 8 bases from J, with 12 bases in between. The germline gives CDR1 SGHRS, CDR2 YFSETQ. CDR3 coding DNA: TGCGCCAGCAGCTTGGGGCCAGGTGGGGATGAGCAGTTCTTC. Residues: CASSLGPGGDEQFF.

The chain joins TRBV21-1 to TRBJ1-5. TRBV21-1 is a pseudogene. This CDR3 contains 15 residues. DNA for the CDR3: TGTGCCAGCAGCAAAATCGGGGCCCCCAATCAGCCCCAGCATTTT. Protein product: CASSKIGAPNQPQHF.

The rearrangement links TRBV10-3 to TRBJ2-1, with TRBD1 matching 7 bases. J was trimmed by 5 bases and V by 6 bases; bases with no gene match: 13. This CDR3 spans 16 amino acids. The V gene's germline CDR1 is ENHRY and CDR2 SYGVKD. The CDR3 bases are TGTGCCATCAGCAAACCGCCGGGACAGTACGACAATGAGCAGTTCTTC. Translation: CAISKPPGQYDNEQFF.

This clone counts as medium-sized. The chain recombines TRBV4-1 with TRBJ1-3; D not resolved. CDR3 length: 16 residues. Germline V gene data show CDR1 as MGHRA and CDR2 as YSYEKL. V dropped 1 base and J dropped 0 bases, with 10 bases sitting between them. CDR3: CASSQVGYSSGNTIYF. The DNA of the CDR3 is TGCGCCAGCAGCCAAGTTGGTTACAGCTCTGGAAACACCATATATTTT.

The CDR3 here is CASSLPPKETQYF. The CDR3, as DNA: TGTGCCAGCAGCTTACCCCCCAAAGAGACCCAGTACTTC. The genes are TRBV7-2 and TRBJ2-5; D not resolved. CDR1 and CDR2 (germline): SGHTA, FQGNSA. The V gene lost 2 bases and the J gene lost 3 bases, with 7 bases spanning the gap. The CDR3 consists of 13 residues.

The genes are TRBV7-9 and TRBJ2-5, with TRBD2 as a possible D gene (5 bases). The V end was cut by 1 base, the J end by 14 bases, with 14 bases between. The CDR3 length is 12 residues. Germline CDR1 reads SEHNR; CDR2 reads FQNEAQ (reference sequence). Here the CDR3 reads CASSLGGRLHYF. CDR3 nucleotides: TGTGCCAGCAGCTTAGGAGGGAGACTCCATTACTTC.

This rearrangement joins TRBV7-2 to TRBJ2-7; D ambiguous. This CDR3 region has 12 residues. The germline gives CDR1 SGHTA, CDR2 FQGNSA. Trimming stripped 4 bases from V and 0 bases from J, with 4 bases between. The CDR3 DNA follows: TGTGCCAGCAGCTGGAGCTCCTACGAGCAGTACTTC. The encoded protein is CASSWSSYEQYF.

The chain couples TRBV19 to TRBJ2-4, with D tentatively TRBD1 (6 bases). This CDR3 contains 16 residues. Germline V lookup: CDR1 LNHDA, CDR2 SQIVND (reference sequence). V dropped 6 bases and J dropped 0 bases, with 15 bases sitting between them. Written as DNA, the CDR3 is TGTGCCAGTAGAGGTCCGGGACACTTAGCCAAAAACATTCAGTACTTC. The encoded protein is CASRGPGHLAKNIQYF.

V usage is TRBV27 and J usage is TRBJ2-3; D may be TRBD1 or TRBD2 (7 bases each). Germline V gene data show CDR1 as MNHEY and CDR2 as SMNVEV (reference sequence). V was clipped by 0 bases and J by 2 bases, with 27 bases between them. The CDR3 spans 21 residues. This chain's CDR3 is CASSLSLQGVVGGPHTDTQYF. DNA of the CDR3: TGTGCCAGCAGTTTATCCCTCCAGGGGGTTGTGGGAGGGCCACACACAGATACGCAGTATTTT.

The CDR3, as DNA: TGTGCCAGCAGCCCCCGGGACGGCGGAGGGATGAATGAAAAACTGTTTTTT. Protein product: CASSPRDGGGMNEKLFF. The chain combines TRBV11-3 with TRBJ1-4, with TRBD1 as a possible D gene (5 bases). Germline V gene data show CDR1 as SGHNT and CDR2 as YENEEA. CDR3 size: 17 residues. V was trimmed by 5 bases and J by 5 bases, leaving 21 bases between them.

The CDR3 DNA reads as TGCGCCAGCAGCCAGGAAAAGATCAATCAGCCCCAGCATTTT. This gives the protein CASSQEKINQPQHF. This chain uses TRBV4-1 with TRBJ1-5, with unresolved D. The germline CDR1 and CDR2 sequences are MGHRA and YSYEKL. The CDR3 totals 14 residues. The V and J ends lost 3 bases and 3 bases respectively, with 9 bases between them.

This clone was seen only a few times. CDR3 in amino acids: CASSGGTGNTGELFF. CDR3 coding DNA: TGTGCCAGCAGCGGGGGAACAGGGAACACCGGGGAGCTGTTTTTT. The chain links TRBV7-9 to TRBJ2-2; either TRBD1 or TRBD2 may fit D (5 bases each). With 5 bases removed from V and 1 base from J, the gap between germline ends came to 11 bases. The length of the CDR3 is 15 residues. Germline V lookup: CDR1 SEHNR, CDR2 FQNEAQ (reference sequence).

This chain links TRBV2 with TRBJ1-5; D might be TRBD1 (5 bases). V gave up 6 bases and J gave up 6 bases, with 21 bases separating them. From germline, CDR1 is SNHLY and CDR2 FYNNEI. This CDR3 is built from 16 residues. CDR3 region: CASRDLGTRGRQPQHF. CDR3 nucleotides: TGTGCCAGCAGAGATCTCGGGACCCGGGGCCGTCAGCCCCAGCATTTT.

This clone was found once. This chain uses TRBV7-9 with TRBJ2-7; weak D call: TRBD1 (5 bases). The CDR3 runs 14 residues. In germline, CDR1 is SEHNR, CDR2 FQNEAQ (reference sequence). V lost 5 bases, J lost 0 bases, and 11 bases lay in between. The CDR3 protein is CASSGRQFSYEQYF. The CDR3 DNA follows: TGTGCCAGCAGCGGCCGACAGTTCTCCTACGAGCAGTACTTC.

The rearrangement uses TRBV14 and TRBJ2-7; 11 nucleotides agree with TRBD2. This CDR3 comprises 17 residues. Germline values: CDR1 SGHDN, CDR2 FVKESK. The trim removed 4 bases at V and 0 bases at J, leaving 8 bases unmatched. The CDR3 bases are TGTGCCAGCAGCCGTAGGACTAGCGGGTTTGGCTCCTACGAGCAGTACTTC. Protein sequence: CASSRRTSGFGSYEQYF.

The rearrangement uses TRBV13 and TRBJ2-7; 9 bases agree with TRBD2. The CDR3 consists of 16 residues. From germline, CDR1 is PRHDT and CDR2 FYEKMQ (reference sequence). J lost 1 base, V lost 6 bases, and 10 bases had no gene match. Written as DNA, the CDR3 is TGTGCCAGCAGTGGCCAAGGCGGGAGGGCATCCTACGAGCAGTACTTC. Translation: CASSGQGGRASYEQYF.

V is TRBV4-1 and J is TRBJ1-5; weak D call: TRBD1 (6 bases). Germline CDR1 and CDR2: MGHRA and YSYEKL. This CDR3 contains 15 residues. V lost 0 bases, J lost 7 bases, and 13 bases lay in between. This chain's CDR3 is CASSQEYREAQPQHF. The DNA for the CDR3 is TGCGCCAGCAGCCAAGAATACAGGGAAGCACAGCCCCAGCATTTT.

The chain employs TRBV4-1 and TRBJ2-7, with no clear D. In germline, CDR1 is MGHRA, CDR2 YSYEKL. This CDR3 spans 13 amino acids. The germline V and J ends were trimmed by 4 bases and 2 bases, with 9 bases remaining between them. As DNA, the CDR3 is TGCGCCAGCAGCCCCGGTTCTACCTACGAGCAGTACTTC. This sequence encodes CASSPGSTYEQYF.

The gene calls are TRBV27 and TRBJ2-4; D unresolved. From germline, CDR1 is MNHEY and CDR2 SMNVEV (reference sequence). Trimming took off 2 bases at V and 3 bases at J, with 11 bases between the two ends. The CDR3 totals 15 residues. The CDR3 loop reads CASSLLGGRKNIQYF. In nucleotides, the CDR3 is TGTGCCAGCAGTTTACTGGGCGGACGCAAAAACATTCAGTACTTC.